This T cell receptor (beta chain) derives from a study of cytomegalovirus exposure and HLA in healthy donors. Study at large: Of several hundred genotyped donors, approximately 80% clustered with self-reported Caucasian donors.

The V gene's germline CDR1 is MNHEY and CDR2 SVGAGI. This CDR3 is 14 amino acids long. Losses at the gene ends were 7 bases for V and 4 bases for J; bases not matched to a gene: 6. This clone has just a few counts. PCR employed 60 Vbeta and 13 Jbeta primers. TCRdb's table, derived via immunoSEQ multiplex PCR, lists solely in-frame clones and lacks some. The data contain roughly 100,000 clones, 55% to 75% of them singletons. The sample consisted of PBMCs. This chain links TRBV6-5 with TRBJ2-3; 9 positions match TRBD2. The origin of this receptor is a woman in her fifties or sixties in good health and CMV-seropositive. The CDR3 loop reads CASTLAGRPDTQYF. The CDR3 nucleotides read TGTGCCAGCACTCTAGCGGGAAGGCCAGATACGCAGTATTTT.